This TCR beta chain was retrieved from a study of cytomegalovirus exposure and HLA in healthy donors. Here immunoSEQ multiplex PCR was the method, and the copy in TCRdb shows in-frame clones only, minus some. The sample lists approximately 98,000 clones; 70% to 85% were seen once. The clonotype comes from a woman younger than 35 in good health and CMV-seronegative. Sequenced sample: PBMCs.

The CDR3 sequence is CASSLARAVYNEQFF. The CDR3 DNA is TGTGCCAGCAGCTTAGCGCGGGCAGTCTACAATGAGCAGTTCTTC. V and J are TRBV7-9 and TRBJ2-1, with D perhaps matching TRBD2 (5 bases). Germline values: CDR1 SEHNR, CDR2 FQNEAQ (reference sequence). V lost 0 bases, J lost 3 bases, and 9 bases lay in between. This CDR3 has 15 residues.